The text below deals with one T cell receptor (beta chain). Its antigen remains unknown. The sample originates from a study of cytomegalovirus exposure and HLA in healthy donors. Study-level findings and limits: Despite most TCR sequences being rare, some public TCRs occurred in many donors.

V dropped 5 bases and J dropped 6 bases, with 14 bases sitting between them. CDR1 is SNHLY and CDR2 is FYNNEI in the germline V gene. The CDR3 loop spans 14 amino acids. TCRdb keeps only in-frame clones here, not all; method: immunoSEQ multiplex PCR. The sample lists 300,000 to 350,000 clones; 70% to 90% were seen once. Input material: PBMCs. This chain links TRBV2 with TRBJ2-1, with D tentatively TRBD2 (6 bases). This sequence was found in a man aged 25 to 40 in good health and CMV-seronegative. The CDR3 reads CASSTSSLANEQFF. CDR3 bases: TGTGCCAGCAGTACTAGCAGTTTAGCCAATGAGCAGTTCTTC.